The T cell receptor (beta chain) under discussion was sequenced for a study of control samples from healthy donors and cancer patients (TCRdb year 2020). A note on this clone: Its specific antigen is unknown. Within one base of it there is no much larger clone, and no base qualities were kept.

Libraries were constructed by the immunoSEQ multiplex PCR assay. Entries here come from immuneACCESS through TCRdb and include only in-frame sequences with V and J called. Some clones fail to appear in such tables; in the studies checked, an unresolved V gene covers under half of the shortfall, and the cause of the remainder is unknown. The sample records around 200,000 clones, roughly 93% of which are singletons. The ten largest clones add up to roughly 1.5% of the sample. Including cysteine and phenylalanine, the CDR3 has 11 amino acids. The kept DNA is CDR3 alone, 33 bases in frame from the first base. The V and J ends are trimmed by 6 bases and 3 bases, leaving 6 bases between them.

The sample taken for sequencing was blood. This clonotype originated in a man younger than 35 in good health. The rearranged chain carries TRBV12-3 or TRBV12-4 and TRBJ2-7; the D gene cannot be named for sure. The DNA sequence is TGTGCCAGCAGGATGGGCTACGAGCAGTACTTC. It specifies CASRMGYEQYF.